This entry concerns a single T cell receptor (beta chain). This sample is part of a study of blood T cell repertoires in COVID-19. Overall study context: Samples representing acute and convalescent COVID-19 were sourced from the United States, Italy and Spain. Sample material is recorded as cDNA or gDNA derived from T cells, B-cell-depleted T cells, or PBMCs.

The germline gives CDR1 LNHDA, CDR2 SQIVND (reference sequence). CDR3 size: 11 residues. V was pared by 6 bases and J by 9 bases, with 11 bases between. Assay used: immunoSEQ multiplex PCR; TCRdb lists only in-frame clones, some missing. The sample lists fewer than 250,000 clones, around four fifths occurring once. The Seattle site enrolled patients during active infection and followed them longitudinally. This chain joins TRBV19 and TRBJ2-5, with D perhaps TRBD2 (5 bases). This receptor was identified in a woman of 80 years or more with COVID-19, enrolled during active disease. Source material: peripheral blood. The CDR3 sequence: CASSSGGPQYF. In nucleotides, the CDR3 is TGTGCCAGTAGCTCAGGAGGACCCCAGTACTTC.